The clone carrying this T cell receptor beta chain has a count of ten or more. As for time point: persistent/refractory GD, antithyroid drugs over 5 years with positive TRAb. RNA isolated from PBMCs was used to make the TCR library. The sample comes from a study of regulatory T cells in long-lasting Graves disease. V gave up 8 bases and J gave up 3 bases; unmatched junction bases: 7. The CDR3 has 14 residues. iRepertoire HTBI primers and Arm-PCR of CDR3 regions built TCR beta libraries. TCRdb re-derived calls from the multiplex PCR reads in MiXCR, one entry per CDR3 protein. The sample lists some 450,000 distinct CDR3 sequences; about a quarter were seen once.

The specimen was peripheral blood mononuclear cells (PBMCs), collected when the disease was refractory, from a patient treated with antithyroid drugs. This chain joins TRBV12-3 or TRBV12-4 and TRBJ2-7; 10 bases match TRBD2. The clonotype was recovered from a female donor with Graves disease. CDR3 sequence (DNA): TGTGCCAGCGGGACTAGCGACCGCCTCTACGAGCAGTACTTC. Translation: CASGTSDRLYEQYF.